This T cell receptor beta chain was captured by sequencing in a study of shared clonotypes between healthy human individuals. Broader study findings: Around 5% was the fraction of naive CD4 clonotypes found shared across four donors.

Trimming removed 6 bases from V and 5 bases from J, with 21 bases in between. Germline V gene sequence: CDR1 MDHEN, CDR2 SYDVKM. The CDR3 totals 16 residues. TCRdb's table, derived via immunoSEQ multiplex PCR, lists solely in-frame clones and lacks some. The sample has about 960,000 clones; around three quarters are singletons. Concerning this clone itself: Its antigen is unidentified.

Sequencing was performed on memory CD4+ T cells sorted from blood. Documented subset: CD45RA-negative fraction. The chain combines TRBV28 with TRBJ2-3; D gene ambiguous. The sequence derives from a man aged 18 to 29 in good health. The CDR3 region has the DNA TGTGCCAGCAGCAGTGGGATGGGAACGTGGGGAGATACGCAGTATTTT. It specifies CASSSGMGTWGDTQYF.